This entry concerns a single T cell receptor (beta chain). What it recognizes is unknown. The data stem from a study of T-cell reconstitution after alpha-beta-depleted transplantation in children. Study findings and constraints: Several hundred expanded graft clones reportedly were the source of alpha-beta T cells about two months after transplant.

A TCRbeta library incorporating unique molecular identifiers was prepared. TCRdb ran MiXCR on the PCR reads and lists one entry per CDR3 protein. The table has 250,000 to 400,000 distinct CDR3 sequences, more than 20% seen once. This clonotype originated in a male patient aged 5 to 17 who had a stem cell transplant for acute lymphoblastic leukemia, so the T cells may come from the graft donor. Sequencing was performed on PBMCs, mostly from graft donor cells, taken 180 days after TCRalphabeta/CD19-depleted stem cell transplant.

CDR3 in DNA: TGTGCCAGCTCACCTACGGGGCCAAATGAAAAACTGTTTTTT. It specifies CASSPTGPNEKLFF. J is TRBJ1-4 and V is TRBV18; tentatively, D is TRBD1 (5 bases). Between the trimmed V and J ends, which lost 3 bases and 5 bases, there was a span of 10 bases. Germline V gene sequence: CDR1 KGHSH, CDR2 LQKENI. The length of the CDR3 is 14 residues.